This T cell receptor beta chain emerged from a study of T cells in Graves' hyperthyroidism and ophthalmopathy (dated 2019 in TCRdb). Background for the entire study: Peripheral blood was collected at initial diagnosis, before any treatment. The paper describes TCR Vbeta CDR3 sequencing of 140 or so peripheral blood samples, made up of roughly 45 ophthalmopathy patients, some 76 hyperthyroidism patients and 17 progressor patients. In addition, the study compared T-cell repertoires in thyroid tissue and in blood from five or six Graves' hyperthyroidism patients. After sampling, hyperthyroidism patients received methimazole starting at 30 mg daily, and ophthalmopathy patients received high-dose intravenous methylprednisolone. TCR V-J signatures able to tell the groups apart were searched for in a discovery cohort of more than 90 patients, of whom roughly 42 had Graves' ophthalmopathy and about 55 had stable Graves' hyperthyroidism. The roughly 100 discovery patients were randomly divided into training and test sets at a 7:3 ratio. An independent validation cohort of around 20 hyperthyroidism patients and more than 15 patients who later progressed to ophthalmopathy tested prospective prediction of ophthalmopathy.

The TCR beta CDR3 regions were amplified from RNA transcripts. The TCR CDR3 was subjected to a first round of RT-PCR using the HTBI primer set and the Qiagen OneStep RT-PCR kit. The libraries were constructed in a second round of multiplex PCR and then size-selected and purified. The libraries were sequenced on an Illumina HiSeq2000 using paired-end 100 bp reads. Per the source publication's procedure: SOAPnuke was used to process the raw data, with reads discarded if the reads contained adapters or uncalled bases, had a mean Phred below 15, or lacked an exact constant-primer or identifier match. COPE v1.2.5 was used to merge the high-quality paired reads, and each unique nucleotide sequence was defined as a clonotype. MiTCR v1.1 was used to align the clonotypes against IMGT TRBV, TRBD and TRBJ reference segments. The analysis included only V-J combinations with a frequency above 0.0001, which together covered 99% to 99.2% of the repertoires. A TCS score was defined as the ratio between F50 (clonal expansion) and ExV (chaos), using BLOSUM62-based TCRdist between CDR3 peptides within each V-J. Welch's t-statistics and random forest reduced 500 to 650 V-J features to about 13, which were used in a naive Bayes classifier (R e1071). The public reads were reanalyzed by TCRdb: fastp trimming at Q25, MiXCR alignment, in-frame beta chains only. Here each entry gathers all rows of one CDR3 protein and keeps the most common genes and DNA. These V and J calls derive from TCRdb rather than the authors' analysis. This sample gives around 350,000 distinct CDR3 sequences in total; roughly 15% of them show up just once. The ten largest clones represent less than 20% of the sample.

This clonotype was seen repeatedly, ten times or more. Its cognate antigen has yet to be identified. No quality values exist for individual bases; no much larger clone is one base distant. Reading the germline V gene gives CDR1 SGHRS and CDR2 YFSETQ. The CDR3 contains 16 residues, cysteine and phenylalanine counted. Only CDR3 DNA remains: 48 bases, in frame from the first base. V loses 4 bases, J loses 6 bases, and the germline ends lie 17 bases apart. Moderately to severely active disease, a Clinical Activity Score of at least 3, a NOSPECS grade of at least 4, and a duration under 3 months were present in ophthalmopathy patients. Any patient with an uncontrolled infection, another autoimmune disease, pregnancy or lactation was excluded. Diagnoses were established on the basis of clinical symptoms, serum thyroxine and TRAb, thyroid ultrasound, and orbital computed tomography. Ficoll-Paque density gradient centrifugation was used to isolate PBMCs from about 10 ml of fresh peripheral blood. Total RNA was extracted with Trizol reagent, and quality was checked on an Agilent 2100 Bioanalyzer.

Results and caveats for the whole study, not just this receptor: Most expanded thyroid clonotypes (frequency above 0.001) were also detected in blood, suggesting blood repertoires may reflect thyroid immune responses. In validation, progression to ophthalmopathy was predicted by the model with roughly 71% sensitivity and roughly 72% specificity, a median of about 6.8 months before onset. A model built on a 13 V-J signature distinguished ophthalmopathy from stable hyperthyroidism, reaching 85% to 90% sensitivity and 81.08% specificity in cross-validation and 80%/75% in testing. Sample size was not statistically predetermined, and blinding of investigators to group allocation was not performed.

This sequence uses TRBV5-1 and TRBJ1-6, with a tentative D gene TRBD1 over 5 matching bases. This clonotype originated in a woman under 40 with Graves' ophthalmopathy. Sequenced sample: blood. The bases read TGCGCCAGCAGCCGGAAGACAGATACGGTTAATTCACCCCTCCACTTT. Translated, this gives CASSRKTDTVNSPLHF.